The entry below gives a single T cell receptor (beta chain) sequence along with its context. This CDR3 contains 13 residues. The study made its TRB cDNA libraries by 5' RACE, adding UMI labels. For each CDR3 protein, TCRdb gives one entry from its re-call of the 5' RACE reads, without DNA. Here the sample table reports tens of thousands of distinct CDR3 sequences. The data were taken from a study of CXCR3-negative and CXCR3-positive naive CD8 T cells. The clonotype comes from a human donor in good health. Some clones in this sample may be carry-over from other donors' samples. Sequenced material: memory CD8+ T cells from blood. The rearrangement links TRBV12-3 or TRBV12-4 to TRBJ2-1; the TCRdb call, TRBD1, lacks DNA for checking. Here the CDR3 reads CASSPTGLAEQFF.